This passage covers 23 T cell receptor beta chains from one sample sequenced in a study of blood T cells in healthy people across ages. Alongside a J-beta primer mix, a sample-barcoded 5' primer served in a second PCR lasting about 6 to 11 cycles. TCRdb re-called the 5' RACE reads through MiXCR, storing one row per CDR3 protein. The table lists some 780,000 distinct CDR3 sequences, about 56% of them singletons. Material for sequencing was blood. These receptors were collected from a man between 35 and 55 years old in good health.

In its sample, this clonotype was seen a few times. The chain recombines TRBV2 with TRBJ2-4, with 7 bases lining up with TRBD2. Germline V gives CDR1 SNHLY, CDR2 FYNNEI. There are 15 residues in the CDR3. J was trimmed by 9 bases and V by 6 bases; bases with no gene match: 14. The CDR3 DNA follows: TGTGCCAGCAGGGACGGACTAGATCGAGCCGGCATTCAGTACTTC. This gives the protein CASRDGLDRAGIQYF.

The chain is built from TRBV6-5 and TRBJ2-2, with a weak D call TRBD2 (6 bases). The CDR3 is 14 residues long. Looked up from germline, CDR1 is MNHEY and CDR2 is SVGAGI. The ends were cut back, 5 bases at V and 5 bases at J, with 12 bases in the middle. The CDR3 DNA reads TGTGCCAGCAGTCGGGGGACTTCGACCGGGGAGCTGTTTTTT. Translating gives CASSRGTSTGELFF.

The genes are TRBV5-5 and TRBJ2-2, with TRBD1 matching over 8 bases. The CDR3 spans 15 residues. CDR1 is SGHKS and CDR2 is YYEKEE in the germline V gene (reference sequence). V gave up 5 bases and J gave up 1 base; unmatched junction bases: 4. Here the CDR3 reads CASSWTGMNTGELFF. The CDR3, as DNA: TGTGCCAGCAGTTGGACAGGGATGAACACCGGGGAGCTGTTTTTT.

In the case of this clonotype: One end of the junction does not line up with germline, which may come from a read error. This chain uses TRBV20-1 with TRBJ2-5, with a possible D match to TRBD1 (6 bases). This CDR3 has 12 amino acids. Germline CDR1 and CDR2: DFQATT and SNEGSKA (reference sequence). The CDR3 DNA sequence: TGCAGTGCCTTCGGACAGCAAGAGACCCAGGACTTC. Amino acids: CSAFGQQETQDF.

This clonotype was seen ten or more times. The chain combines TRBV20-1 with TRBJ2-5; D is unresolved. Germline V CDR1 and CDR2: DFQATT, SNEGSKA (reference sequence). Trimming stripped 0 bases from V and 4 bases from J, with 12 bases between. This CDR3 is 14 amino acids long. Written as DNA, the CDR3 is TGCAGTGCTAGAGATGGGTCCCTAGGAGAGACCCAGTACTTC. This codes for CSARDGSLGETQYF.

CDR3 sequence: CASSERRQGRDYGYTF. The CDR3 DNA reads as TGTGCCAGCAGCGAGCGTCGACAGGGGCGGGATTATGGCTACACCTTC. The chain carries TRBV9 and TRBJ1-2; the match to TRBD1 covers 8 bases. CDR3 length: 16 residues. In germline, CDR1 is SGDLS, CDR2 YYNGEE. Trimming cost V 3 bases and J 5 bases; bases outside gene matches: 12.

The CDR3 loop reads CASMIGRNEQFF. The CDR3 nucleotides read TGTGCCAGCATGATCGGCAGGAATGAGCAGTTCTTC. The chain joins TRBV27 to TRBJ2-1, with D uncertain. CDR1 is MNHEY and CDR2 is SMNVEV in the germline V gene (reference sequence). The CDR3 is 12 residues long. Trimming removed 7 bases at V and 7 bases at J, with 11 bases between.

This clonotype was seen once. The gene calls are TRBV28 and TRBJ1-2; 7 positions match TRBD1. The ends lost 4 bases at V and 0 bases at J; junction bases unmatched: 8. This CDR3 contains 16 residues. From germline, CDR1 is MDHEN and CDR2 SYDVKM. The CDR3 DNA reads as TGTGCCAGCAGTTATTCCTCCGGGACAGCTAACTATGGCTACACCTTC. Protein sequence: CASSYSSGTANYGYTF.

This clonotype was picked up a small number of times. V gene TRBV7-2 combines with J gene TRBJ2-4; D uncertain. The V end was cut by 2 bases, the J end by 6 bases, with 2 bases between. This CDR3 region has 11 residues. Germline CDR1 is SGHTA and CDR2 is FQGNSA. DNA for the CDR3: TGTGCCAGCAGCTTATCAAACATTCAGTACTTC. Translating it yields CASSLSNIQYF.

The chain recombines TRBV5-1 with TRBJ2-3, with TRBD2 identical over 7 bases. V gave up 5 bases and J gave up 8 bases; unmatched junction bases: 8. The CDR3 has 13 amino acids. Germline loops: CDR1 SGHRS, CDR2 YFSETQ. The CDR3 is CASSKEPGGTQYF. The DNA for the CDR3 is TGCGCCAGCAGTAAGGAGCCGGGGGGTACGCAGTATTTT.

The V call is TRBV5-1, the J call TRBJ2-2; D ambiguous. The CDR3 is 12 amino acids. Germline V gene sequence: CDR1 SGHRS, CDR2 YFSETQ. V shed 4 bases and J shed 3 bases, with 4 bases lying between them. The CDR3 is CASSRDTGELFF. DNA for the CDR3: TGCGCCAGCAGCCGGGACACCGGGGAGCTGTTTTTT.

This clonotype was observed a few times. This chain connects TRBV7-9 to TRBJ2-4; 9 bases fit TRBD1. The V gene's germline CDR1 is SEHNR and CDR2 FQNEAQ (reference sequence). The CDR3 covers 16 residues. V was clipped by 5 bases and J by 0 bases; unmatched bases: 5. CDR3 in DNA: TGTGCCAGCAGCCAAGGGACAGGGCTAGCCAAAAACATTCAGTACTTC. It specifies CASSQGTGLAKNIQYF.

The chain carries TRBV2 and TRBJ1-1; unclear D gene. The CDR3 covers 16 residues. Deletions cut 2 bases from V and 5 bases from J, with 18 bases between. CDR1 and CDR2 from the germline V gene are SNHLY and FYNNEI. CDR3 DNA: TGTGCCAGCAGTGAATGGCCGAGGAGGGCGGGAACTGAAGCTTTCTTT. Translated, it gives CASSEWPRRAGTEAFF.

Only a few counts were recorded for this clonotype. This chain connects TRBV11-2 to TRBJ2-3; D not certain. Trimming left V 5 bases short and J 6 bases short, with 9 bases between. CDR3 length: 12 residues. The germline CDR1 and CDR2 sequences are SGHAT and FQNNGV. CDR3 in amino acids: CASSGIADTQYF. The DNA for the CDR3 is TGTGCCAGCAGCGGAATTGCGGATACGCAGTATTTT.

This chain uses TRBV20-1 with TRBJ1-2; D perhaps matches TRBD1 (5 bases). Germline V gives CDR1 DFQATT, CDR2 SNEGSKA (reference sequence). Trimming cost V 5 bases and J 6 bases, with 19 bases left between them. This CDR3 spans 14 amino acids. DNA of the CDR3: TGCAGTGCTGCCGCTGGCTGGGGGGGAGATGGCTACACCTTC. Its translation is CSAAAGWGGDGYTF.

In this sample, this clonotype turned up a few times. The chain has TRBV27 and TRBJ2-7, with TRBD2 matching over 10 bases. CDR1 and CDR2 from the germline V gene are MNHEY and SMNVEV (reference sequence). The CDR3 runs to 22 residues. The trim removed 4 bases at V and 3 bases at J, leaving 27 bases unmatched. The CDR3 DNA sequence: TGTGCCAGCAGTTCCACCTCCCGGACTAGCGGAGTTCTCCTGGCCCCTCACTACGAGCAGTACTTC. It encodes CASSSTSRTSGVLLAPHYEQYF.

CDR3 residues: CASSFSGSYNEQYF. The DNA of the CDR3 is TGTGCCAGCAGTTTTTCTGGGTCCTACAATGAGCAGTACTTC. The rearrangement links TRBV6-5 to TRBJ2-1; D is undetermined. The J call may be faulty, since TRBJ2-7 better matches the DNA end. The CDR3 contains 14 residues. CDR1 is MNHEY and CDR2 is SVGAGI in the germline V gene.

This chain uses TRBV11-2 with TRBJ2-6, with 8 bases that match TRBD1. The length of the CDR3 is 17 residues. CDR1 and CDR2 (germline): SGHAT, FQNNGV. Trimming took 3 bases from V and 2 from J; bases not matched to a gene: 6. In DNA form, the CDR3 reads TGTGCCAGCAGCTTCAGGGACAGGCTGGCTGGGGCCAACGTCCTGACTTTC. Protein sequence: CASSFRDRLAGANVLTF. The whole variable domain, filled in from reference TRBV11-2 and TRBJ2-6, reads EAGVAQSPRYKIIEKRQSVAFWCNPISGHATLYWYQQILGQGPKLLIQFQNNGVVDDSQLPKDRFSAERLKGVDSTLKIQPAKLEDSAVYLCASSFRDRLAGANVLTFGAGSRLTVL.

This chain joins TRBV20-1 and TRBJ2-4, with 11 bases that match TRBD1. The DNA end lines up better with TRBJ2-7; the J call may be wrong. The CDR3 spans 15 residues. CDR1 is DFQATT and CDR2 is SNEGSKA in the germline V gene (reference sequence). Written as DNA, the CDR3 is TGCAGTGCATTATTCCGGGACAGGGGGTTGGACGAGCAGTACTTC. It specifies CSALFRDRGLDEQYF.

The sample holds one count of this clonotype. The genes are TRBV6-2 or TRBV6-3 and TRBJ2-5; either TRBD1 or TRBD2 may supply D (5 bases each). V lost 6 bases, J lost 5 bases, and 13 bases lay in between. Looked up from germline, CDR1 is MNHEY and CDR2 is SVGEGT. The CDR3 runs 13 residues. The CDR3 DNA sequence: TGTGCCAGCAGCCGAGGGGTTGCTGAGACCCAGTACTTC. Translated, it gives CASSRGVAETQYF.

The DNA of the CDR3 is TGTGCCAGCAGTGCCAGGGGCAGACTGTACGAGCAGTACTTC. Protein: CASSARGRLYEQYF. The V gene is TRBV28, the J gene TRBJ2-7; perhaps TRBD1 as D (6 bases). V lost 5 bases, J lost 4 bases, and 15 bases lay in between. The CDR3 consists of 14 residues. Germline V gene sequence: CDR1 MDHEN, CDR2 SYDVKM.

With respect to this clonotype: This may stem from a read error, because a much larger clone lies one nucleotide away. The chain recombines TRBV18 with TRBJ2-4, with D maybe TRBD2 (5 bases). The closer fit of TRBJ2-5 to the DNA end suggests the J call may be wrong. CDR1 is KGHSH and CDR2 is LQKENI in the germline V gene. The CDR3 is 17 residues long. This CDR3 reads CASSPLDWSAVKETQYF. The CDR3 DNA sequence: TGTGCCAGCTCACCCCTGGACTGGAGTGCGGTTAAAGAGACCCAGTACTTC.

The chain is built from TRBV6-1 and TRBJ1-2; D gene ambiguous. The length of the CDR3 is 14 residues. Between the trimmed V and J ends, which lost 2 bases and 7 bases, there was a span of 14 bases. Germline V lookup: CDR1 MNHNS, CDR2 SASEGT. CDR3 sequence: CASSEIVGRSGYTF. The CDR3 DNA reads TGTGCCAGCAGTGAAATTGTAGGGAGGAGTGGCTACACCTTC.